The 21 T cell receptor beta chains listed next were all sequenced from one sample in a study of blood T cell repertoires in COVID-19. TCRdb keeps only in-frame clones here, not all; method: immunoSEQ multiplex PCR. This table has about 97,000 clones, approximately 92% appearing once. The sample taken for sequencing was peripheral blood. These TCRs come from a woman in her fifties or sixties with COVID-19, enrolled during active disease.

This sequence joins TRBV28 and TRBJ1-5; no clear D. Trimming removed 5 bases from V and 0 bases from J, with 8 bases in between. This CDR3 has 14 residues. The germline V gene encodes CDR1 MDHEN and CDR2 SYDVKM. The CDR3 spells CASSRDNSNQPQHF. CDR3 in DNA: TGTGCCAGCAGTAGAGATAATAGCAATCAGCCCCAGCATTTT.

The J gene is TRBJ1-1, the V gene TRBV27; maybe TRBD1 (5 bases). In germline, CDR1 is MNHEY, CDR2 SMNVEV (reference sequence). V lost 3 bases and J 7 bases, leaving 12 bases between the germline ends. There are 13 residues in the CDR3. The CDR3 nucleotides read TGTGCCAGCAGTTTGGACGGGGGAAGTGAAGCTTTCTTT. It translates to CASSLDGGSEAFF.

The chain couples TRBV5-1 to TRBJ1-3; D uncertain. The germline V gene has CDR1 SGHRS and CDR2 YFSETQ. Deletions cut 4 bases from V and 0 bases from J, with 8 bases between. This CDR3 spans 14 amino acids. CDR3 in DNA: TGCGCCAGCAGCCCCGGGAGCTCTGGAAACACCATATATTTT. This translates into CASSPGSSGNTIYF.

With regard to this clone: At one end the junction does not follow the germline gene, possibly because of a read error. CDR3 amino acids: CASSLEGAAIF. The CDR3 bases are TGTGCCAGCAGCTTAGAGGGGGCAGCGATCTTC. The V and J genes are TRBV11-2 and TRBJ1-2; TRBD1 is a possible D gene (6 bases). The germline V gene encodes CDR1 SGHAT and CDR2 FQNNGV. The CDR3 sequence is 11 residues long.

CDR3 nucleotides: TGTGCCAGCAGTGACCCCAGGGGGCCGGATGAAAAACTGTTTTTT. Encoded protein: CASSDPRGPDEKLFF. The V and J genes are TRBV25-1 and TRBJ1-4; 8 bases line up with TRBD1. The CDR3 spans 15 residues. Germline CDR1 is MGHDK and CDR2 is SYGVNS. V lost 3 bases to trimming and J lost 6 bases; unmatched junction nucleotides: 6.

This chain joins TRBV28 and TRBJ1-5; TRBD1 matches at 9 bases. The CDR3 consists of 15 residues. Germline-derived CDR1 and CDR2 are MDHEN and SYDVKM. The J segment lost 7 bases and the V segment lost 7 bases, leaving 11 bases of the junction unmatched. The CDR3 DNA is TGTGCCAGCAAACTCCTACAGGGGGCAGGACAGCCCCAGCATTTT. Amino acids: CASKLLQGAGQPQHF.

The chain employs TRBV2 and TRBJ1-6; 7 bases agree with TRBD1. The CDR3 runs 10 residues. The V and J ends lost 10 bases and 14 bases, in that order; junction bases with no gene match: 5. Germline V gives CDR1 SNHLY, CDR2 FYNNEI. The CDR3 reads CATQGVTLHF. CDR3 nucleotide sequence: TGTGCCACTCAGGGGGTGACCCTCCACTTT.

This sequence joins TRBV6-5 and TRBJ1-2, with 7 bases fitting TRBD1. The CDR3 loop spans 13 amino acids. CDR1 and CDR2 (germline): MNHEY, SVGAGI. V lost 7 bases, J lost 2 bases, and 4 bases stayed unmatched. The CDR3 nucleotides read TGTGCCAGCAAAGGGACAGTGAACTATGGCTACACCTTC. It encodes CASKGTVNYGYTF.

About this clone: The sample carries other DNA sequences with the same CDR3. The rearrangement links TRBV5-1 to TRBJ1-5; possibly TRBD1 for D (5 bases). Looked up from germline, CDR1 is SGHRS and CDR2 is YFSETQ. The length of the CDR3 is 14 residues. V gave up 0 bases and J gave up 4 bases, with 8 bases separating them. CDR3 nucleotide sequence: TGCGCCAGCAGCTTGGCCGGGGGGAATCAGCCCCAGCATTTT. Its protein is CASSLAGGNQPQHF.

The chain has TRBV19 and TRBJ2-3, with D tentatively TRBD1 (6 bases). The V gene lost 6 bases and the J gene lost 2 bases, with 9 bases spanning the gap. Germline CDR1 reads LNHDA; CDR2 reads SQIVND (reference sequence). The CDR3 is made up of 13 amino acids. CDR3 residues: CASRYRATDTQYF. In nucleotides, the CDR3 is TGTGCCAGTAGGTACAGGGCCACAGATACGCAGTATTTT.

The chain combines TRBV5-4 with TRBJ2-5, with 9 bases identical to TRBD2. CDR1 SGHNT and CDR2 YYREEE come from the germline V gene (reference sequence). The length of the CDR3 is 16 residues. Trimming cost V 0 bases and J 5 bases; bases outside gene matches: 8. The CDR3 coding sequence is TGTGCCAGCAGCTTGGGGCCTCTCCTAGCGGGGGAGACCCAGTACTTC. It yields the protein CASSLGPLLAGETQYF.

This chain uses TRBV14 with TRBJ2-1, with TRBD2 identical over 9 bases. Germline loops: CDR1 SGHDN, CDR2 FVKESK. The CDR3 spans 15 residues. J lost 4 bases, V lost 6 bases, and 7 bases had no gene match. The CDR3 bases are TGTGCCAGCAGTCGCACTAGCGGGCCTTACAATGAGCAGTTCTTC. Translation: CASSRTSGPYNEQFF.

This chain joins TRBV25-1 and TRBJ2-5, with 7 bases fitting TRBD1. This CDR3 is built from 15 residues. CDR1 is MGHDK, CDR2 SYGVNS, per germline. The CDR3 protein is CASRRGGAVGETQYF. The CDR3 DNA reads TGTGCTTCTAGGCGAGGGGGCGCGGTGGGAGAGACCCAGTACTTC.

The J gene is TRBJ1-2, the V gene TRBV21-1; the D segment call TRBD1 is taken from the table without a DNA check. TRBV21-1 is classified as a pseudogene. The CDR3 spans 19 residues. The CDR3 nucleotides are TGTGCCAGCAGCAAAAACGGTCAGGGGGCGCGTCCATCAAACTATGGCTACACCTTC. This sequence encodes CASSKNGQGARPSNYGYTF.

The chain recombines TRBV25-1 with TRBJ2-1; D is perhaps TRBD2 (7 bases). From germline, CDR1 is MGHDK and CDR2 SYGVNS. The ends were cut back, 0 bases at V and 4 bases at J, with 13 bases in the middle. The CDR3 is made up of 16 amino acids. The CDR3: CASSEYGRGPYNEQFF. Written as DNA, the CDR3 is TGTGCCAGCAGTGAATACGGGCGGGGGCCGTACAATGAGCAGTTCTTC.

Points on this clone: A much larger clonotype is one base distant, so this may be a read error. V gene TRBV7-9 combines with J gene TRBJ1-1, with D maybe TRBD1 (6 bases). The CDR3 loop spans 13 amino acids. V was shortened by 3 bases and J by 1 base, with 6 bases between the two germline ends. Per the germline V gene, CDR1 is SEHNR and CDR2 is FQNEAQ (reference sequence). In DNA, the CDR3 is TGTGCCAGCAGCTTGGGACAGAACACTGAAGCTTTCTTT. Translating gives CASSLGQNTEAFF.

The J gene is TRBJ2-1, the V gene TRBV3-1 (or the pseudogene TRBV3-2), with 8 bases fitting TRBD2. The CDR3 runs to 12 residues. Trimming removed 0 bases from V and 12 bases from J; junction bases left unmatched: 1. Germline V gene sequence: CDR1 LGHDT, CDR2 YNNKEL (reference sequence). The CDR3 DNA reads as TGTGCCAGCAGCCAAGAAGGGACTAGGCAGTTCTTC. This codes for CASSQEGTRQFF.

The chain carries TRBV28 and TRBJ2-1, with 9 bases fitting TRBD2. Germline V gene sequence: CDR1 MDHEN, CDR2 SYDVKM. CDR3 length equals 15 residues. Trimming at V came to 6 bases and at J to 0 bases, leaving 3 bases not matched to a gene. CDR3 sequence: CASRISGGSYNEQFF. In DNA form, the CDR3 reads TGTGCCAGCAGGATTAGCGGGGGCTCCTACAATGAGCAGTTCTTC. Based on the CDR3 plus reference TRBV28 and TRBJ2-1, the full variable domain is DVKVTQSSRYLVKRTGEKVFLECVQDMDHENMFWYRQDPGLGLRLIYFSYDVKMKEKGDIPEGYSVSREKKERFSLILESASTNQTSMYLCASRISGGSYNEQFFGPGTRLTVL.

This clone was observed a single time. The rearrangement links TRBV10-3 to TRBJ2-2, with 7 positions matching TRBD1. Per the germline V gene, CDR1 is ENHRY and CDR2 is SYGVKD. Unmatched junction bases numbered 4, after V lost 4 bases and J lost 2 bases. The CDR3 contains 15 residues. DNA for the CDR3: TGTGCCATCAGTGCGGGACAGTCAAACACCGGGGAGCTGTTTTTT. Residues: CAISAGQSNTGELFF.

The rearrangement links TRBV5-1 to TRBJ2-2, with D uncertain. The CDR3 runs 16 residues. Trimming took 6 bases from V and 1 from J, leaving 16 bases between them. CDR1 SGHRS and CDR2 YFSETQ come from the germline V gene. Here the CDR3 DNA reads TGCGCCAGCACTGGCAGTTTGATGATGAACACCGGGGAGCTGTTTTTT. This encodes CASTGSLMMNTGELFF.

The V call is TRBV7-2, the J call TRBJ2-3, with a weak D call TRBD2 (7 bases). Germline lookup yields CDR1 SGHTA and CDR2 FQGNSA. Deletions cut 10 bases from V and 2 bases from J, with 16 bases between. CDR3 size: 14 residues. As DNA, the CDR3 is TGTGCCACTGGGGGGGGCCGAGTCACAGATACGCAGTATTTT. Amino acid sequence: CATGGGRVTDTQYF.